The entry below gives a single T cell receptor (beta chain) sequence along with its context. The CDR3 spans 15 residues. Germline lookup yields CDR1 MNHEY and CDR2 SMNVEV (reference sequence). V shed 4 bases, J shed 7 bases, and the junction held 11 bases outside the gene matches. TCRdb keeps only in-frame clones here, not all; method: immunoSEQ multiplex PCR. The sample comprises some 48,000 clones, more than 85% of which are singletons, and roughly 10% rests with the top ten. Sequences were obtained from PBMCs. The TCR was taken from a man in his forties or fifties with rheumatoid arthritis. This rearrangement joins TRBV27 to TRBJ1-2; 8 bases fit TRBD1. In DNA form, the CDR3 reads TGTGCCAGCAGTTCCCCCCTTCAGGGGGCAGGTGGCTACACCTTC. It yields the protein CASSSPLQGAGGYTF.